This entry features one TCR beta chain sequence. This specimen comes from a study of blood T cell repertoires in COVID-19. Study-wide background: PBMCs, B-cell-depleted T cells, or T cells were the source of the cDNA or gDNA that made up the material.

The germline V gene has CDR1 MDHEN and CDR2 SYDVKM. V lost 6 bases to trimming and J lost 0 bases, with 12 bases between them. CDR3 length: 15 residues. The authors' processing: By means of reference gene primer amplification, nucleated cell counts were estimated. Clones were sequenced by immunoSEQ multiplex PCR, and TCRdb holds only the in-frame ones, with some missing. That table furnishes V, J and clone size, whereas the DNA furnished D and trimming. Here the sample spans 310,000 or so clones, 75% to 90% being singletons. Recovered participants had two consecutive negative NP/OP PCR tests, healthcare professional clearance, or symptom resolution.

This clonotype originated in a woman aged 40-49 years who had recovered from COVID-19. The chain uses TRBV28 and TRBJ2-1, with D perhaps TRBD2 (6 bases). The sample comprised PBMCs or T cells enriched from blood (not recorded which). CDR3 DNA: TGTGCCAGCAGCCGTGCGGGGACCTCCTACAATGAGCAGTTCTTC. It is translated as CASSRAGTSYNEQFF.